One T cell receptor beta chain is described in this entry. Its antigen is currently unknown. This CDR3 spans 17 amino acids. Germline V gene sequence: CDR1 MRHNA, CDR2 SNTAGT. V lost 0 bases and J lost 4; bases outside the gene matches: 8. MiXCR was run by TCRdb on the RT-PCR reads, yielding one entry per CDR3 protein. The sample lists approximately 700,000 distinct CDR3 sequences, around 13% occurring once. The data were taken from a study of response to subunit inactivated influenza vaccine. Points from the study as a whole: That few new T cells are recruited by each seasonal influenza vaccination was the authors' suggestion.

This TCR was recovered from a man aged 50 to 60 who received an inactivated influenza vaccine. Sample: PBMCs from blood, taken 14 days before vaccination. The chain carries TRBV6-4 and TRBJ2-7; 11 bases fit TRBD1. In DNA, the CDR3 is TGTGCCAGCAGTGACTCGGCCCCAGGACAGGGGGCTTACGAGCAGTACTTC. It encodes CASSDSAPGQGAYEQYF.